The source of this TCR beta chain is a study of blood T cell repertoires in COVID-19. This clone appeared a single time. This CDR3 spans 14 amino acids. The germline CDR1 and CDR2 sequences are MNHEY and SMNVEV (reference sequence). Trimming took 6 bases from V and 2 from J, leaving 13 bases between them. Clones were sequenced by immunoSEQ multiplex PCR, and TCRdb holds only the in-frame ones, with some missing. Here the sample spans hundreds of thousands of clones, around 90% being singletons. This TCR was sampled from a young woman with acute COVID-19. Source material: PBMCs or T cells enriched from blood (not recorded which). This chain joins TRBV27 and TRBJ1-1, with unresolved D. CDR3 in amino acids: CASSAIRSNTEAFF. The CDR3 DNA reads TGTGCCAGCAGCGCTATACGGTCTAACACTGAAGCTTTCTTT.